Listed below are T cell receptor beta chains from one sample, sequenced in a study of shared clonotypes between healthy human individuals. Sequencing used immunoSEQ multiplex PCR; TCRdb keeps in-frame clones, though not all of them. Counted here are over 2 million clones, about 95% occurring once; the ten biggest clones make up roughly 1.1%. Sequencing was carried out using naive CD8+ T cells sorted from blood. The receptors stem from a young man in good health. Both conserved end residues are part of each CDR3. The order of the fields is clone size, V gene, D gene, J gene, CDR3 DNA, CDR3 protein. D genes are given only for firm matches. The size entry is marked missing in some rows and otherwise reads once, few, many or a size class.

abundance: .
v_gene: TRBV2
d_gene: .
j_gene: TRBJ2-1
CDR3nt: TGTGCCAGCAGTGAAGCGGGGGGGCGAAATGAGCAGTTCTTC
CDR3aa: CASSEAGGRNEQFF

abundance: .
v_gene: TRBV4-3
d_gene: TRBD1
j_gene: TRBJ1-2
CDR3nt: TGCGCCAGCAGCCCGTTAGACATAGACAGGGGTGGCTACACCTTC
CDR3aa: CASSPLDIDRGGYTF

abundance: few
v_gene: TRBV5-8
d_gene: .
j_gene: TRBJ2-7
CDR3nt: TGTGCCAGCAGTTCGGGACTCACCTACGAGCAGTACTTC
CDR3aa: CASSSGLTYEQYF

abundance: .
v_gene: TRBV7-9
d_gene: .
j_gene: TRBJ2-7
CDR3nt: TGTGCCTGTCGGAGTGGGAGCTCCTACGAGCAGTACTTC
CDR3aa: CACRSGSSYEQYF

abundance: .
v_gene: TRBV27
d_gene: TRBD2
j_gene: TRBJ2-1
CDR3nt: TGTGCCAGCAGTTTAACTAGCGGGGATTCCTACAATGAGCAGTTCTTC
CDR3aa: CASSLTSGDSYNEQFF

abundance: .
v_gene: TRBV6-1
d_gene: .
j_gene: TRBJ1-3
CDR3nt: TGTGCCAGCAGTGCGGACCGGGAAGGCACTGGAAACACCATATATTTT
CDR3aa: CASSADREGTGNTIYF

abundance: .
v_gene: TRBV28
d_gene: .
j_gene: TRBJ2-3
CDR3nt: TGTGCCAGCAGTTTTGGGGAAGATACGCAGTATTTT
CDR3aa: CASSFGEDTQYF

abundance: .
v_gene: TRBV27
d_gene: TRBD1
j_gene: TRBJ1-1
CDR3nt: TGTGCCAGCAGTTCAAGCCGACAGGGGCGCGACACTGAAGCTTTCTTT
CDR3aa: CASSSSRQGRDTEAFF

abundance: .
v_gene: TRBV5-6
d_gene: .
j_gene: TRBJ2-7
CDR3nt: TGTGCCAGCAGCTTGGGAGGATCCACCTACGAGCAGTACTTC
CDR3aa: CASSLGGSTYEQYF

abundance: .
v_gene: TRBV5-8
d_gene: .
j_gene: TRBJ1-5
CDR3nt: TGTGCCAGCAGCCTGCCCGCCTGGGAAAATCAGCCCCAGCATTTT
CDR3aa: CASSLPAWENQPQHF

abundance: .
v_gene: TRBV30
d_gene: .
j_gene: TRBJ1-6
CDR3nt: TGTGCCTGGGAGGGGATCGGCAATAATTCACCCCTCCACTTT
CDR3aa: CAWEGIGNNSPLHF

abundance: .
v_gene: TRBV5-6
d_gene: .
j_gene: TRBJ2-5
CDR3nt: TGTGCCAGCAGCTTGTCCCGAGGAACGGCGGAGACCCAGTACTTC
CDR3aa: CASSLSRGTAETQYF

abundance: .
v_gene: TRBV27
d_gene: .
j_gene: TRBJ2-7
CDR3nt: TGTGCCAGCAGTTATCGAGGGCTTAGCGAAAAATCAAGCGGCTACGAGCAGTACTTC
CDR3aa: CASSYRGLSEKSSGYEQYF

abundance: .
v_gene: TRBV14
d_gene: TRBD2
j_gene: TRBJ2-1
CDR3nt: TGTGCCAGCAGCCGAAAAGCGGGGTTAAATGAGCAGTTCTTC
CDR3aa: CASSRKAGLNEQFF

abundance: .
v_gene: TRBV9
d_gene: TRBD1
j_gene: TRBJ2-1
CDR3nt: TGTGCCAGCAGCGTTGGAACAGGGGTAGAGTACAATGAGCAGTTCTTC
CDR3aa: CASSVGTGVEYNEQFF

abundance: .
v_gene: TRBV4-1
d_gene: .
j_gene: TRBJ1-5
CDR3nt: TGCGCCAGCAGCCATACAGGAAACAATCAGCCCCAGCATTTT
CDR3aa: CASSHTGNNQPQHF

abundance: .
v_gene: TRBV4-3
d_gene: TRBD2
j_gene: TRBJ2-5
CDR3nt: TGCGCCAGCAGCCAAGAGGGTCTAGCGGGAGAGACCCAGTACTTC
CDR3aa: CASSQEGLAGETQYF

abundance: .
v_gene: TRBV7-8
d_gene: .
j_gene: TRBJ2-7
CDR3nt: TGTGCCAGCAGCTTAGACGAGGGATCCTACGAGCAGTACTTC
CDR3aa: CASSLDEGSYEQYF

abundance: .
v_gene: TRBV27
d_gene: .
j_gene: TRBJ2-2
CDR3nt: TGTGCCAGCAGTTGGGACACCGGGGAGCTGTTTTTT
CDR3aa: CASSWDTGELFF

abundance: .
v_gene: TRBV6-1
d_gene: .
j_gene: TRBJ2-7
CDR3nt: TGTGCCAGCAGTGTTGGAGACATTCTCTACGAGCAGTACTTC
CDR3aa: CASSVGDILYEQYF

abundance: .
v_gene: TRBV29-1
d_gene: .
j_gene: TRBJ2-3
CDR3nt: TGCAGCGTTGAGGTCGACTTCATTGGGAGCGCAGATACGCAGTATTTT
CDR3aa: CSVEVDFIGSADTQYF

abundance: .
v_gene: TRBV27
d_gene: TRBD1
j_gene: TRBJ1-2
CDR3nt: TGTGCCAGCAGTCTAATACAGGGGGCATTGGAAGGCTACACCTTC
CDR3aa: CASSLIQGALEGYTF

abundance: .
v_gene: TRBV29-1
d_gene: .
j_gene: TRBJ2-2
CDR3nt: TGCAGCGTTGAAGTTACACACACCGGGGAGCTGTTTTTT
CDR3aa: CSVEVTHTGELFF

abundance: .
v_gene: TRBV27
d_gene: TRBD2
j_gene: TRBJ2-1
CDR3nt: TGTGCCAGCAACGGGGGGGGGCTACGCAATGAGCAGTTCTTC
CDR3aa: CASNGGGLRNEQFF

abundance: .
v_gene: TRBV28
d_gene: TRBD1
j_gene: TRBJ2-7
CDR3nt: TGTGCCAGCATCAGGACAGGGTCTTCCTACGAGCAGTACTTC
CDR3aa: CASIRTGSSYEQYF

abundance: .
v_gene: TRBV6-5
d_gene: .
j_gene: TRBJ1-2
CDR3nt: TGTGCCAGCAGTTACCTACCGCCGGGGGTCTATGGCTACACCTTC
CDR3aa: CASSYLPPGVYGYTF

abundance: .
v_gene: TRBV27
d_gene: TRBD2
j_gene: TRBJ2-1
CDR3nt: TGTGCCAGCAGCCGCGGGGGGGCCTCGAGCAATGAGCAGTTCTTC
CDR3aa: CASSRGGASSNEQFF

abundance: .
v_gene: TRBV7-9
d_gene: .
j_gene: TRBJ1-3
CDR3nt: TGTGCCAGCAGCTTAGCAGTTGCGGGGAGCTCTGGAAACACCATATATTTT
CDR3aa: CASSLAVAGSSGNTIYF

abundance: .
v_gene: TRBV5-7
d_gene: .
j_gene: TRBJ1-5
CDR3nt: TGTGCCAGCAGCTTGGTACGACAGGAGGTTTACAATCAGCCCCAGCATTTT
CDR3aa: CASSLVRQEVYNQPQHF

abundance: .
v_gene: TRBV6-5
d_gene: TRBD1
j_gene: TRBJ2-7
CDR3nt: TGTGCCAGCAGTTACTCGACAGGGTTCTCCTACGAGCAGTACTTC
CDR3aa: CASSYSTGFSYEQYF

abundance: .
v_gene: TRBV11-3
d_gene: TRBD1
j_gene: TRBJ1-2
CDR3nt: TGTGCCAGCAGCGGTCTGACAGGGCGGGTCTATGGCTACACCTTC
CDR3aa: CASSGLTGRVYGYTF

abundance: once
v_gene: TRBV9
d_gene: TRBD2
j_gene: TRBJ2-1
CDR3nt: TGTGCCAGCAGCGTAGCGGGAGGCTACTCTCTTTCCTACAATGAGCAGTTCTTC
CDR3aa: CASSVAGGYSLSYNEQFF

abundance: few
v_gene: TRBV27
d_gene: TRBD1
j_gene: TRBJ1-2
CDR3nt: TGTGCCAGCAGTCCCGGGACAGGGGGACATGGCTACACCTTC
CDR3aa: CASSPGTGGHGYTF

abundance: .
v_gene: TRBV28
d_gene: TRBD2
j_gene: TRBJ2-1
CDR3nt: TGTGCCAGCAGTTCCCCCCGGGAGGGCCCCTCCTACAATGAGCAGTTCTTC
CDR3aa: CASSSPREGPSYNEQFF

abundance: .
v_gene: TRBV13
d_gene: .
j_gene: TRBJ1-1
CDR3nt: TGTGCCAACTCCCTAATCGGCGCGGACACTGAAGCTTTCTTT
CDR3aa: CANSLIGADTEAFF

abundance: .
v_gene: TRBV5-1
d_gene: .
j_gene: TRBJ1-4
CDR3nt: TGCGCCAGCAGCTTGGCCGCGGGTATAGGAGAAAAACTGTTTTTT
CDR3aa: CASSLAAGIGEKLFF

abundance: .
v_gene: TRBV6-1
d_gene: .
j_gene: TRBJ2-7
CDR3nt: TGTGCCAGCAGTCCGGGGACTTCAGCCTACGAGCAGTACTTC
CDR3aa: CASSPGTSAYEQYF

abundance: .
v_gene: TRBV5-4
d_gene: TRBD2
j_gene: TRBJ2-2
CDR3nt: TGTGCCAGCAGCTCCGGACTAGCGGGAAAGGACACCGGGGAGCTGTTTTTT
CDR3aa: CASSSGLAGKDTGELFF

abundance: .
v_gene: TRBV2
d_gene: .
j_gene: TRBJ2-7
CDR3nt: TGTGCCAGCAGTGAGGAGGGGAGTAGCTCCTACGAGCAGTACTTC
CDR3aa: CASSEEGSSSYEQYF

abundance: .
v_gene: TRBV9
d_gene: .
j_gene: TRBJ2-1
CDR3nt: TGTGCCAGCAGCGTACGAGGGGTTAGCTCCTACAATGAGCAGTTCTTC
CDR3aa: CASSVRGVSSYNEQFF

abundance: .
v_gene: TRBV13
d_gene: .
j_gene: TRBJ1-2
CDR3nt: TGTGCCAGCAGCTTAGAAGATGGCTACACCTTC
CDR3aa: CASSLEDGYTF

abundance: .
v_gene: TRBV4-3
d_gene: .
j_gene: TRBJ2-1
CDR3nt: TGCGCCAGCAGCCAAGTCCCTTGGCATGAGCAGTTCTTC
CDR3aa: CASSQVPWHEQFF

abundance: .
v_gene: TRBV7-9
d_gene: .
j_gene: TRBJ1-2
CDR3nt: TGTGCCAGCAGCGTAGTGGACATTAACTATGGCTACACCTTC
CDR3aa: CASSVVDINYGYTF

abundance: .
v_gene: TRBV7-9
d_gene: TRBD2
j_gene: TRBJ2-2
CDR3nt: TGTGCCACCCCCGGGACTAGAATCCCCGGGGAGCTGTTTTTT
CDR3aa: CATPGTRIPGELFF

abundance: .
v_gene: TRBV7-9
d_gene: TRBD1
j_gene: TRBJ1-5
CDR3nt: TGTGCCAGCAGCCAAACAGGGGCGGGCAATCAGCCCCAGCATTTT
CDR3aa: CASSQTGAGNQPQHF

abundance: .
v_gene: TRBV10-3
d_gene: .
j_gene: TRBJ2-1
CDR3nt: TGTGCCACCGAGACCTCCTACAATGAGCAGTTCTTC
CDR3aa: CATETSYNEQFF

abundance: .
v_gene: TRBV4-3
d_gene: .
j_gene: TRBJ2-7
CDR3nt: TGCGCCAGCAGCCCTTCGGGCAGGGGCTACGAGCAGTACTTC
CDR3aa: CASSPSGRGYEQYF

abundance: .
v_gene: TRBV7-2
d_gene: TRBD2
j_gene: TRBJ2-7
CDR3nt: TGTGCCAGCAGCTTAGGGACTAGCGGGAGTTCCTACGAGCAGTACTTC
CDR3aa: CASSLGTSGSSYEQYF

abundance: .
v_gene: TRBV5-6
d_gene: .
j_gene: TRBJ1-5
CDR3nt: TGCGCCAGCTCGAGGATGGGTCACCCAAATCAGCCCCAGCATTTT
CDR3aa: CASSRMGHPNQPQHF

abundance: .
v_gene: TRBV9
d_gene: .
j_gene: TRBJ2-7
CDR3nt: TGTGCCAGCAGCGTAGAGGCAGGGACCTACGAGCAGTACTTC
CDR3aa: CASSVEAGTYEQYF

abundance: .
v_gene: TRBV10-3
d_gene: TRBD1
j_gene: TRBJ2-2
CDR3nt: TGTGCCATCAGAGCTGGACAGGGGTGGAAGGGCGCTTTTTATTCCACCGGGGAGCTGTTTTTT
CDR3aa: CAIRAGQGWKGAFYSTGELFF

abundance: .
v_gene: TRBV5-6
d_gene: .
j_gene: TRBJ1-1
CDR3nt: TGTGCCAGCAGCTGGGGGACGTACGGTGAAGCTTTCTTT
CDR3aa: CASSWGTYGEAFF

abundance: .
v_gene: TRBV6-1
d_gene: TRBD1
j_gene: TRBJ2-1
CDR3nt: TGTGCCAGCAGTTCAGGGGGCTCCTACAATGAGCAGTTCTTC
CDR3aa: CASSSGGSYNEQFF

abundance: .
v_gene: TRBV2
d_gene: TRBD1
j_gene: TRBJ2-7
CDR3nt: TGTGCCAGCAGTGCCCGCGGGACAGGGTTCGAGCAGTACTTC
CDR3aa: CASSARGTGFEQYF

abundance: .
v_gene: TRBV30
d_gene: .
j_gene: TRBJ1-5
CDR3nt: TGTGCCTGGAGTGTGAGAGGGGATTACCAGCCCCAGCATTTT
CDR3aa: CAWSVRGDYQPQHF